A single sample gave rise to the 7 T cell receptor beta chains below, sequenced in a study of T cell repertoires in cytomegalovirus infection. TCRdb re-called the reads with MiXCR, one entry per CDR3 protein. The data contain roughly 100,000 distinct CDR3 sequences, 16% of them singletons. The source material was PBMCs. The receptors were gathered from a human donor in good health (CMV status not recorded). Some clones in this sample may be carry-over from other donors' samples.

In its sample, this clonotype was seen a few times. V is TRBV7-9 and J is TRBJ1-5; D remains ambiguous. CDR1 is SEHNR and CDR2 is FQNEAQ in the germline V gene (reference sequence). This CDR3 has 12 residues. V shed 6 bases and J shed 4 bases, with 7 bases lying between them. The CDR3 loop reads CASSPGNQPQHF. CDR3 coding DNA: TGTGCCAGCAGTCCCGGAAATCAGCCCCAGCATTTT.

This clonotype was recorded many times. The chain recombines TRBV12-3 or TRBV12-4 with TRBJ2-3, with TRBD1 matching 8 bases. The V segment lost 5 bases and the J segment 2 bases; nucleotides outside the gene matches: 6. This CDR3 contains 15 residues. The CDR3 DNA follows: TGTGCCAGCAGTCGGACAGGGATTTACACAGATACGCAGTATTTT. This sequence encodes CASSRTGIYTDTQYF.

There are many counts of this clonotype. The rearrangement uses TRBV7-9 and TRBJ1-1; D is possibly TRBD1 (6 bases). The CDR3 is made up of 15 amino acids. The germline CDR1 and CDR2 sequences are SEHNR and FQNEAQ (reference sequence). Between the trimmed V and J ends, which lost 6 bases and 0 bases, there was a span of 14 bases. The CDR3 DNA follows: TGTGCCAGCAGTCCCGGACAGACAATGAACACTGAAGCTTTCTTT. Its protein product is CASSPGQTMNTEAFF.

The chain carries TRBV2 and TRBJ1-4; TRBD1 is a possible D gene (6 bases). Germline V lookup: CDR1 SNHLY, CDR2 FYNNEI. Between the trimmed V and J ends, which lost 7 bases and 8 bases, there was a span of 20 bases. This CDR3 region has 15 residues. Here the CDR3 DNA reads TGTGCCAGCACTCCAACCCTGGACAGACGGGAAAAACTGTTTTTT. Protein sequence: CASTPTLDRREKLFF.

This clonotype was counted many times. The chain has TRBV7-8 and TRBJ2-5; D possibly corresponds to TRBD1 (5 bases). The CDR3 runs 15 residues. Per germline, CDR1 SGHVS and CDR2 FQNEAQ. The V end was cut by 5 bases, the J end by 5 bases, with 18 bases between. The CDR3 sequence is CASSPRVGPDETQYF. For the CDR3, the DNA is TGTGCCAGCAGCCCCCGGGTGGGGCCTGACGAGACCCAGTACTTC.

This clonotype was seen only a few times. The rearrangement uses TRBV7-4 and TRBJ2-7; TRBD2 is a possible D gene (5 bases). The CDR3 contains 14 residues. CDR1 is SGHVT and CDR2 is SQSDAQ in the germline V gene. Trimming took off 0 bases at V and 2 bases at J, with 8 bases between the two ends. CDR3 sequence: CASSLAGETYEQYF. CDR3 nucleotides: TGTGCCAGCAGCTTAGCCGGGGAAACCTACGAGCAGTACTTC.

This clonotype was found many times. V usage is TRBV7-2 and J usage is TRBJ2-1, with TRBD2 matching over 15 bases. Per germline, CDR1 SGHTA and CDR2 FQGNSA. This CDR3 contains 16 residues. Trimming at V came to 3 bases and at J to 8 bases, leaving 5 bases not matched to a gene. The CDR3 protein is CASSFGTSGGYDEQFF. The CDR3 bases are TGTGCCAGCAGCTTCGGGACTAGCGGGGGGTACGATGAGCAGTTCTTC.